Below, 27 T cell receptor beta chains from the same sample are listed, as sequenced in a study of blood T cell repertoires in COVID-19. The protocol was immunoSEQ multiplex PCR, while the TCRdb copy is restricted to in-frame clones and leaves out a portion. The data contain 55,000 to 65,000 clones, roughly 87% of them singletons. The sample was peripheral blood. These receptors all stem from a human donor with acute or convalescent COVID-19. The donor label of this sample is uncertain.

This chain uses TRBV19 with TRBJ2-6, with D tentatively TRBD1 (6 bases). The CDR3 consists of 16 residues. Germline V lookup: CDR1 LNHDA, CDR2 SQIVND (reference sequence). With 4 bases removed from V and 2 bases from J, the gap between germline ends came to 12 bases. This chain's CDR3 is CASSKRQATGANVLTF. CDR3 DNA: TGTGCCAGTAGTAAACGACAGGCCACTGGGGCCAACGTCCTGACTTTC.

V gene TRBV6-1 combines with J gene TRBJ2-7; 10 nucleotides align to TRBD2. This CDR3 is 16 amino acids long. J lost 4 bases, V lost 2 bases, and 8 bases had no gene match. Germline values: CDR1 MNHNS, CDR2 SASEGT. CDR3 DNA: TGTGCCAGCAGTGAACGGAGCGGGAGGGGCCTTTACGAGCAGTACTTC. Its protein is CASSERSGRGLYEQYF.

The chain is built from TRBV19 and TRBJ1-3; D might be TRBD1 (6 bases). Germline values: CDR1 LNHDA, CDR2 SQIVND (reference sequence). The length of the CDR3 is 13 residues. V lost 9 bases and J lost 0, with 9 bases in between. The chain's CDR3 is CASTGSSGNTIYF. The CDR3 bases are TGTGCCAGCACAGGGTCCTCTGGAAACACCATATATTTT.

J is TRBJ1-3 and V is TRBV5-6, with a weak D call TRBD1 (5 bases). The germline CDR1 and CDR2 sequences are SGHDT and YYEEEE. With 0 bases removed from V and 2 bases from J, the gap between germline ends came to 6 bases. The CDR3 is made up of 14 amino acids. CDR3: CASSLEGPGNTIYF. CDR3 bases: TGTGCCAGCAGCTTGGAGGGGCCTGGAAACACCATATATTTT.

The rearrangement links TRBV6-5 to TRBJ2-1, with TRBD1 matching over 7 bases. Germline V lookup: CDR1 MNHEY, CDR2 SVGAGI. V lost 6 bases and J lost 4; bases outside the gene matches: 9. The CDR3 covers 15 residues. DNA for the CDR3: TGTGCCAGCAGAATACCGGGACAGACATACAATGAGCAGTTCTTC. This gives the protein CASRIPGQTYNEQFF.

The table lists this clone with a few counts. The chain joins TRBV25-1 to TRBJ1-4, with D possibly TRBD1 on 6 matching bases. The CDR3 totals 15 residues. Deletions cut 8 bases from V and 8 bases from J, with 21 bases between. Germline-derived CDR1 and CDR2 are MGHDK and SYGVNS. CDR3 nucleotide sequence: TGTGCCAGCGAACTCACAGGGAGTGGTAAAGAAAAACTGTTTTTT. Translating gives CASELTGSGKEKLFF. The variable domain in full, completed from reference TRBV25-1 and TRBJ1-4, reads EADIYQTPRYLVIGTGKKITLECSQTMGHDKMYWYQQDPGMELHLIHYSYGVNSTEKGDLSSESTVSRIRTEHFPLTLESARPSHTSQYLCASELTGSGKEKLFFGSGTQLSVL.

This clone was found once. The chain carries TRBV28 and TRBJ1-1; a possible D gene is TRBD1 (5 bases). The CDR3 extends over 15 amino acids. The germline gives CDR1 MDHEN, CDR2 SYDVKM. Trimming cost V 2 bases and J 0 bases, with 10 bases left between them. The DNA of the CDR3 is TGTGCCAGCAGTTTAAGGGGCTCGATGAACACTGAAGCTTTCTTT. Translated: CASSLRGSMNTEAFF. The entire variable domain, with the rest obtained from reference TRBV28 and TRBJ1-1, is as follows: DVKVTQSSRYLVKRTGEKVFLECVQDMDHENMFWYRQDPGLGLRLIYFSYDVKMKEKGDIPEGYSVSREKKERFSLILESASTNQTSMYLCASSLRGSMNTEAFFGQGTRLTVV.

V and J are TRBV28 and TRBJ1-6; D is undetermined. The germline V and J ends were trimmed by 6 bases and 9 bases, with 15 bases remaining between them. The length of the CDR3 is 14 residues. Germline CDR1 and CDR2: MDHEN and SYDVKM. The CDR3 loop reads CASSRSGRGSPLHF. The CDR3 nucleotides are TGTGCCAGCAGCCGAAGCGGACGGGGTTCACCCCTCCACTTT.

V is TRBV9 and J is TRBJ1-6; 8 nucleotides line up with TRBD1. Germline lookup yields CDR1 SGDLS and CDR2 YYNGEE. V lost 3 bases and J lost 9; bases outside the gene matches: 14. The CDR3 loop spans 17 amino acids. CDR3 residues: CASSGSVFGQGRSPLHF. The DNA of the CDR3 is TGTGCCAGCAGCGGGTCGGTATTCGGACAGGGACGTTCACCCCTCCACTTT.

The J gene is TRBJ1-2, the V gene TRBV7-3; the D gene is possibly TRBD1 (5 bases). V shed 5 bases and J shed 0 bases, with 19 bases lying between them. Germline V lookup: CDR1 SGHTA, CDR2 FQGTGA. CDR3 length: 17 residues. In DNA, the CDR3 is TGTGCCAGCAGCCCACTCGGGGGGACTGCGCCTAACTATGGCTACACCTTC. Its translation is CASSPLGGTAPNYGYTF.

The chain has TRBV6-5 and TRBJ2-3; 7 bases map to TRBD2. Unmatched junction bases numbered 4, after V lost 6 bases and J lost 4 bases. The CDR3 runs to 13 residues. The V gene's germline CDR1 is MNHEY and CDR2 SVGAGI. The CDR3 coding sequence is TGTGCCAGCAGCGGACTAGAGCCAGATACGCAGTATTTT. Translating gives CASSGLEPDTQYF.

The V and J genes are TRBV6-6 and TRBJ1-5; D is perhaps TRBD1 (5 bases). The CDR3 has 15 residues. V was cut by 3 bases and J by 7 bases, with 16 bases left in between. Germline-derived CDR1 and CDR2 are MNHNY and SVGAGI (reference sequence). The CDR3 is CASSYGGGAGQPQHF. The CDR3, as DNA: TGTGCCAGCAGTTATGGGGGAGGGGCAGGACAGCCCCAGCATTTT.

V gene TRBV11-2 combines with J gene TRBJ2-3, with 12 bases fitting TRBD2. The junction had 5 bases not matched to a gene; V was cut back by 5 bases and J by 5 bases. Germline loops: CDR1 SGHAT, CDR2 FQNNGV. This CDR3 region has 15 residues. CDR3 coding DNA: TGTGCCAGCAGCCGGGGGGGACTAGCGGGAGATACGCAGTATTTT. Protein product: CASSRGGLAGDTQYF.

The chain employs TRBV3-1 (or the pseudogene TRBV3-2) and TRBJ2-7; tentative D call: TRBD1 (6 bases). Germline loops: CDR1 LGHDT, CDR2 YNNKEL (reference sequence). This CDR3 comprises 16 residues. Deletions cut 2 bases from V and 7 bases from J, with 21 bases between. CDR3 region: CASSQITGLASSEQYF. Written as DNA, the CDR3 is TGTGCCAGCAGCCAAATTACAGGGTTGGCGTCTTCGGAGCAGTACTTC.

The chain combines TRBV5-4 with TRBJ2-1; 11 bases map to TRBD2. The germline V gene has CDR1 SGHNT and CDR2 YYREEE (reference sequence). The CDR3 extends over 16 amino acids. Trimming removed 3 bases from V and 5 bases from J; junction bases left unmatched: 7. For the CDR3, the DNA is TGTGCCAGCAGCTCTGGGACTAGCGGAAGAGACAATGAGCAGTTCTTC. Protein product: CASSSGTSGRDNEQFF.

The chain employs TRBV10-3 and TRBJ2-5, with D uncertain. From germline, CDR1 is ENHRY and CDR2 SYGVKD. Trimming took off 3 bases at V and 5 bases at J, with 10 bases between the two ends. The CDR3 runs to 13 residues. As DNA, the CDR3 is TGTGCCATCAGTGACCCTGTGAGGGAGACCCAGTACTTC. This codes for CAISDPVRETQYF.

The rearrangement links TRBV6-6 to TRBJ1-3; D unresolved. The CDR3 totals 16 residues. CDR1 MNHNY and CDR2 SVGAGI come from the germline V gene (reference sequence). Trimming stripped 5 bases from V and 2 bases from J, with 16 bases between. In nucleotides, the CDR3 is TGTGCCAGCAGTCCCCCGCGTTCCGGAGCTGGAAACACCATATATTTT. Its translation: CASSPPRSGAGNTIYF.

The chain carries TRBV11-1 and TRBJ2-5; tentatively, D is TRBD2 (6 bases). Trimming pared 5 bases from V and 1 base from J, leaving 17 bases between. The CDR3 covers 16 residues. CDR1 SGHAT and CDR2 FQDESV come from the germline V gene (reference sequence). The CDR3 spells CASSKSGGDFQETQYF. In DNA, the CDR3 is TGTGCCAGCAGCAAAAGTGGAGGGGACTTCCAAGAGACCCAGTACTTC.

J is TRBJ2-3 and V is TRBV2; maybe TRBD2 (6 bases). The germline V gene encodes CDR1 SNHLY and CDR2 FYNNEI. This CDR3 contains 13 residues. V lost 9 bases, J lost 3 bases, and 13 bases lay in between. The CDR3 coding sequence is TGTGCCAGAAGAGGGACTTTGACAGATACGCAGTATTTT. Translating it yields CARRGTLTDTQYF. The full variable domain, rest sourced from reference TRBV2 and TRBJ2-3, is EPEVTQTPSHQVTQMGQEVILRCVPISNHLYFYWYRQILGQKVEFLVSFYNNEISEKSEIFDDQFSVERPDGSNFTLKIRSTKLEDSAMYFCARRGTLTDTQYFGPGTRLTVL.

The chain combines TRBV9 with TRBJ2-7; 8 bases agree with TRBD2. The CDR3 has 15 amino acids. From germline, CDR1 is SGDLS and CDR2 YYNGEE. With V trimmed by 4 bases and J by 2 bases, 8 bases remained unmatched. CDR3 DNA: TGTGCCAGCAGCCCCTACAGCGGGAGCACCTACGAGCAGTACTTC. This translates into CASSPYSGSTYEQYF.

This clone was detected a few times. This chain connects TRBV19 to TRBJ2-7, with TRBD1 matching over 10 bases. This CDR3 comprises 14 residues. With V trimmed by 4 bases and J by 3 bases, 3 bases remained unmatched. Germline values: CDR1 LNHDA, CDR2 SQIVND (reference sequence). This CDR3 is CASSNRDRGYEQYF. The CDR3 DNA sequence: TGTGCCAGTAGTAATCGGGACAGGGGCTACGAGCAGTACTTC.

The chain uses TRBV7-6 and TRBJ2-7; 9 nucleotides line up with TRBD1. Unmatched junction bases numbered 7, after V lost 6 bases and J lost 1 base. CDR3 length equals 15 residues. Per the germline V gene, CDR1 is SGHVS and CDR2 is FNYEAQ. Here the CDR3 reads CASSSRDRVSYEQYF. The CDR3 DNA is TGTGCCAGCAGTAGCCGGGACAGGGTTTCCTACGAGCAGTACTTC.

Written as DNA, the CDR3 is TGTGCCACTACACTACAGGGGAACACTGAAGCTTTCTTT. Protein: CATTLQGNTEAFF. The genes are TRBV24-1 and TRBJ1-1; D might be TRBD1 (6 bases). The germline gives CDR1 KGHDR, CDR2 SFDVKD. The length of the CDR3 is 13 residues. V lost 10 bases and J lost 1, with 12 bases in between.

The chain carries TRBV28 and TRBJ1-2; 9 bases agree with TRBD1. Germline V gene sequence: CDR1 MDHEN, CDR2 SYDVKM. The CDR3 has 13 residues. Trimming cost V 5 bases and J 8 bases; bases outside gene matches: 6. The CDR3 protein is CASSGDRAFGYTF. The CDR3 nucleotides read TGTGCCAGCAGTGGGGACAGGGCCTTCGGCTACACCTTC.

The chain combines TRBV29-1 with TRBJ2-1; 9 bases are a match to TRBD1. Germline values: CDR1 SQVTM, CDR2 ANQGSEA. After removal of 1 base from V and 5 bases from J, the junction contained 6 bases not matched to a gene. There are 15 residues in the CDR3. DNA for the CDR3: TGCAGCGTTGAAGGGGACAGGGCAATGAACAATGAGCAGTTCTTC. Amino acid sequence: CSVEGDRAMNNEQFF.

This chain uses TRBV3-1 (or the pseudogene TRBV3-2) with TRBJ2-1; 11 bases map to TRBD1. CDR1 and CDR2 from the germline V gene are LGHDT and YNNKEL (reference sequence). V shed 0 bases and J 4 bases; nucleotides not matched to a gene: 2. The CDR3 has 16 amino acids. The CDR3 sequence: CASSQDGTGGYNEQFF. The CDR3 DNA reads TGTGCCAGCAGCCAAGATGGGACAGGGGGATACAATGAGCAGTTCTTC.

This sequence joins TRBV19 and TRBJ2-7, with D possibly matching TRBD1 (6 bases). The CDR3 totals 15 residues. Per the germline V gene, CDR1 is LNHDA and CDR2 is SQIVND (reference sequence). V was pared by 10 bases and J by 0 bases, with 19 bases between. CDR3 nucleotides: TGTGCCACATCAGGGGTGGTGGGCCGCTCCTACGAGCAGTACTTC. Encoded protein: CATSGVVGRSYEQYF.